One sample yielded the 31 T cell receptor beta chains listed below, sequenced in a study of identical twins. TCRdb re-called the 5' RACE reads with MiXCR, one entry per CDR3 protein. The repertoire consists of 600,000 to 700,000 distinct CDR3 sequences, with 21% occurring once and the leading ten covering about 4.5%. These data were also reused for a study on T cells expressing NK-cell markers.

Sequencing was carried out using PBMCs. These receptor sequences come from a woman younger than 30 in good health.

V gene TRBV5-1 combines with J gene TRBJ2-1; possible D gene TRBD2, 6 bases. Trimming cost V 0 bases and J 2 bases, with 12 bases left between them. CDR1 and CDR2 from the germline V gene are SGHRS and YFSETQ. The CDR3 totals 16 residues. CDR3 sequence (DNA): TGCGCCAGCAGCTTGGTGGGCGGGAATCCCTACAATGAGCAGTTCTTC. Its protein is CASSLVGGNPYNEQFF.

The rearrangement links TRBV5-6 to TRBJ1-1; D might be TRBD1 (5 bases). Germline CDR1 reads SGHDT; CDR2 reads YYEEEE. V lost 0 bases to trimming and J lost 7 bases, with 10 bases between them. The CDR3 totals 13 residues. The DNA for the CDR3 is TGTGCCAGCAGCTTGGCCGGGGACCATGAAGCTTTCTTT. It specifies CASSLAGDHEAFF.

The J gene is TRBJ2-3, the V gene TRBV20-1; D unresolved. The CDR3 is made up of 13 amino acids. Trimming removed 5 bases at V and 4 bases at J, with 13 bases between. Per germline, CDR1 DFQATT and CDR2 SNEGSKA (reference sequence). The DNA of the CDR3 is TGCAGTGCTTTCCGGACGGCAGCAGATACGCAGTATTTT. It translates to CSAFRTAADTQYF.

The gene calls are TRBV6-6 and TRBJ1-1; TRBD1 aligns across 10 bases. J gave up 11 bases and V 9 bases, and 12 bases lay outside the gene matches. CDR3 length equals 13 residues. Germline V gives CDR1 MNHNY, CDR2 SVGAGI (reference sequence). CDR3 sequence (DNA): TGTGCCAGTGAGGGACAGGGGAATAGTCAGGCTTTCTTT. Translated, it gives CASEGQGNSQAFF.

The rearrangement links TRBV9 to TRBJ2-1; TRBD1 matches at 7 bases. The V and J ends lost 5 bases and 5 bases, in that order; junction bases with no gene match: 13. The CDR3 is 16 residues long. Germline values: CDR1 SGDLS, CDR2 YYNGEE. In nucleotides, the CDR3 is TGTGCCAGCAGTCATAGACAGGGTTTCGGGGACAATGAGCAGTTCTTC. Translating gives CASSHRQGFGDNEQFF.

The chain employs TRBV29-1 and TRBJ2-3, with 8 bases identical to TRBD1. The J segment lost 4 bases and the V segment lost 7 bases, leaving 10 bases of the junction unmatched. This CDR3 comprises 14 residues. Germline V lookup: CDR1 SQVTM, CDR2 ANQGSEA. The DNA for the CDR3 is TGCAGCGCTAGACAGGGGAGCTCGTCAGATACGCAGTATTTT. Its protein is CSARQGSSSDTQYF.

This clonotype appeared a few times. The J gene is TRBJ1-2, the V gene TRBV12-3 or TRBV12-4; a possible D gene is TRBD1 (6 bases). The CDR3 is made up of 13 amino acids. V dropped 6 bases and J dropped 7 bases, with 15 bases sitting between them. CDR3 sequence reads: CASSYQGSGGYTF. The CDR3 DNA follows: TGTGCCAGCAGCTACCAGGGGTCGGGTGGCTACACCTTC.

This chain joins TRBV6-4 and TRBJ2-3, with 9 positions matching TRBD2. This CDR3 has 15 residues. V dropped 3 bases and J dropped 6; count of bases not matched to a gene: 7. CDR1 MRHNA and CDR2 SNTAGT come from the germline V gene. Written as DNA, the CDR3 is TGTGCCAGCAGTGAGACTAGCGGAGGGGGGGATACGCAGTATTTT. Translating gives CASSETSGGGDTQYF.

The chain employs TRBV6-1 and TRBJ2-5; D call uncertain. The CDR3 spans 14 residues. V was shortened by 1 base and J by 2 bases, with 8 bases between the two germline ends. Germline assignment: CDR1 MNHNS and CDR2 SASEGT. The CDR3 here is CASSEDLGQETQYF. In DNA, the CDR3 is TGTGCCAGCAGTGAAGATTTGGGACAAGAGACCCAGTACTTC.

This clonotype appeared many times. J is TRBJ1-1 and V is TRBV9; D is unclear. The germline CDR1 and CDR2 sequences are SGDLS and YYNGEE. V was shortened by 0 bases and J by 6 bases, with 12 bases between the two germline ends. The CDR3 consists of 14 residues. The CDR3 spells CASSVGGVLSEAFF. The DNA of the CDR3 is TGTGCCAGCAGCGTAGGAGGTGTACTTTCTGAAGCTTTCTTT.

The V call is TRBV6-1, the J call TRBJ1-5; possibly TRBD1 for D (6 bases). Germline V CDR1 and CDR2: MNHNS, SASEGT. The V gene lost 5 bases and the J gene lost 7 bases, with 12 bases spanning the gap. The CDR3 covers 13 residues. CDR3 protein: CASSTTGRQPQHF. The CDR3, as DNA: TGTGCCAGCAGTACAACAGGGAGGCAGCCCCAGCATTTT.

A few counts support this clonotype. The chain couples TRBV15 to TRBJ2-1; tentatively, D is TRBD1 (6 bases). V dropped 0 bases and J dropped 4 bases, with 10 bases sitting between them. Per the germline V gene, CDR1 is LNHNV and CDR2 is YYDKDF (reference sequence). CDR3 length: 15 residues. For the CDR3, the DNA is TGTGCCACCAGCAGAGATCCAGGGGCATACAATGAGCAGTTCTTC. This encodes CATSRDPGAYNEQFF.

In its sample, this clonotype was seen many times. In nucleotides, the CDR3 is TGTGCCAGCAGCTTAGGTGGCTCGCGGGACGGAGCTTTCTTT. Its protein product is CASSLGGSRDGAFF. The chain recombines TRBV7-9 with TRBJ1-1; TRBD1 is a possible D gene (5 bases). The CDR3 totals 14 residues. V was trimmed by 1 base and J by 10 bases, leaving 16 bases between them. Germline assignment: CDR1 SEHNR and CDR2 FQNEAQ (reference sequence).

This clonotype has more than one count but fewer than ten. The J gene is TRBJ2-5, the V gene TRBV6-5, with TRBD2 matching 10 bases. J lost 0 bases, V lost 4 bases, and 5 bases had no gene match. Looked up from germline, CDR1 is MNHEY and CDR2 is SVGAGI. This CDR3 contains 16 residues. The CDR3 DNA is TGTGCCAGCAGTTTTGGGAGCGGGGGGGACCAAGAGACCCAGTACTTC. Translating gives CASSFGSGGDQETQYF.

This clonotype was detected only a few times. The rearrangement links TRBV20-1 to TRBJ2-5, with D perhaps being TRBD1 or TRBD2 (5 bases each). Per germline, CDR1 DFQATT and CDR2 SNEGSKA (reference sequence). With 6 bases removed from V and 0 bases from J, the gap between germline ends came to 17 bases. The CDR3 length is 15 residues. The CDR3 nucleotides read TGCAGTGCCCCGGGGCCTTGGGAGAACCAAGAGACCCAGTACTTC. Protein sequence: CSAPGPWENQETQYF.

This clonotype was counted a few times. The chain employs TRBV5-5 and TRBJ2-1; perhaps TRBD2 as D (5 bases). Trimming cost V 5 bases and J 10 bases, with 13 bases left between them. CDR3 size: 12 residues. Germline V gene data show CDR1 as SGHKS and CDR2 as YYEKEE (reference sequence). The CDR3 here is CASREDRREQFF. Here the CDR3 DNA reads TGTGCCAGCAGGGAGGATAGGCGGGAGCAGTTCTTC.

The rearrangement uses TRBV10-2 and TRBJ2-1; D is perhaps TRBD2 (6 bases). The CDR3 has 16 amino acids. Trimming removed 4 bases at V and 10 bases at J, with 23 bases between. Per germline, CDR1 WSHSY and CDR2 SAAADI. CDR3 nucleotide sequence: TGCGCCAGCAGTGTCCTGCAGACTAGTCCAAAGGGCGAGCAGTTCTTC. It is translated as CASSVLQTSPKGEQFF.

This clonotype came up a few times. The V call is TRBV20-1, the J call TRBJ2-2, with D perhaps TRBD2 (5 bases). Trimming stripped 0 bases from V and 7 bases from J, with 21 bases between. Per germline, CDR1 DFQATT and CDR2 SNEGSKA (reference sequence). The CDR3 loop spans 17 amino acids. CDR3 nucleotide sequence: TGCAGTGCTAGAGATTCAAGACGGGATAACACTGGCGGGGAGCTGTTTTTT. As protein: CSARDSRRDNTGGELFF.

This chain joins TRBV29-1 and TRBJ2-7; TRBD1 agrees at 10 bases. The CDR3 is made up of 13 amino acids. With V trimmed by 7 bases and J by 2 bases, 5 bases remained unmatched. Germline assignment: CDR1 SQVTM and CDR2 ANQGSEA. As DNA, the CDR3 is TGCAGCGGGGCAGGGACAGGGGCCTACGAGCAGTACTTC. Its protein is CSGAGTGAYEQYF.

This clonotype was detected only once. This sequence joins TRBV5-1 and TRBJ2-7, with D possibly being TRBD2 (6 bases). From germline, CDR1 is SGHRS and CDR2 YFSETQ. Trimming shortened V by 4 bases and J by 7 bases, and 18 bases separated the two germline ends. The CDR3 contains 14 residues. CDR3 DNA sequence: TGCGCCAGCAGCCACGAAAATCTAGCGCGGGAGCAGTACTTC. Its protein is CASSHENLAREQYF.

V usage is TRBV9 and J usage is TRBJ2-7, with 9 bases identical to TRBD2. The CDR3 covers 14 residues. V lost 1 base, J lost 4 bases, and 3 bases stayed unmatched. Germline values: CDR1 SGDLS, CDR2 YYNGEE. The CDR3 protein is CASSVHSGRYEQYF. The CDR3 bases are TGTGCCAGCAGCGTACATAGCGGGAGATACGAGCAGTACTTC.

The J gene is TRBJ2-7, the V gene TRBV6-5; TRBD2 matches at 7 bases. The germline gives CDR1 MNHEY, CDR2 SVGAGI. The CDR3 runs to 13 residues. The V segment lost 1 base and the J segment 5 bases; nucleotides outside the gene matches: 2. CDR3 sequence (DNA): TGTGCCAGCAGTTACTTTGGGGGGGACGAGCAGTACTTC. This gives the protein CASSYFGGDEQYF.

This chain joins TRBV11-2 and TRBJ1-4; TRBD1 might be the D (6 bases). The length of the CDR3 is 14 residues. CDR1 SGHAT and CDR2 FQNNGV come from the germline V gene. V lost 5 bases and J lost 8, with 15 bases in between. CDR3 coding DNA: TGTGCCAGCAGCCAACAGGGCTTGGGAGAAAAACTGTTTTTT. This codes for CASSQQGLGEKLFF.

This clonotype showed up just a few times. The chain carries TRBV18 and TRBJ1-2; TRBD1 might be the D (6 bases). Trimming cost V 6 bases and J 7 bases, with 15 bases left between them. CDR1 and CDR2 from the germline V gene are KGHSH and LQKENI. This CDR3 is built from 13 residues. The CDR3 nucleotides read TGTGCCAGCTCTCCCCGGGACACAGGTGGCTACACCTTC. It yields the protein CASSPRDTGGYTF.

This clonotype was seen more than once but under ten times. The J gene is TRBJ2-7, the V gene TRBV29-1, with TRBD2 matching over 9 bases. Germline CDR1 is SQVTM and CDR2 is ANQGSEA. The CDR3 has 14 residues. V was pared by 4 bases and J by 3 bases, with 7 bases of the junction left unmatched. The CDR3 sequence: CSVGLSGGFYEQYF. The DNA of the CDR3 is TGCAGCGTTGGTCTCAGCGGGGGGTTCTACGAGCAGTACTTC.

This clonotype was observed a handful of times. The chain couples TRBV5-6 to TRBJ2-1, with 10 bases matching TRBD2. This CDR3 comprises 16 residues. Germline CDR1 SGHDT, CDR2 YYEEEE. The ends lost 4 bases at V and 3 bases at J; junction bases unmatched: 7. The CDR3 spells CASSRTRLAGYNEQFF. In nucleotides, the CDR3 is TGTGCCAGCAGCCGAACGCGACTAGCGGGCTACAATGAGCAGTTCTTC.

As to this clonotype: One junction end does not reproduce the germline sequence, and a read error may be involved. The chain recombines TRBV20-1 with TRBJ2-2, with 9 bases identical to TRBD1. Germline CDR1 reads DFQATT; CDR2 reads SNEGSKA (reference sequence). The CDR3 sequence is 17 residues long. This chain's CDR3 is CCARDLLGQGNTGELFF. In DNA form, the CDR3 reads TGCTGTGCTAGAGATCTTCTGGGACAGGGGAACACCGGGGAGCTGTTTTTT.

The rearrangement links TRBV5-6 to TRBJ2-7; D is tentatively TRBD1 or TRBD2 (5 bases each). V lost 3 bases and J 3 bases, leaving 22 bases between the germline ends. Germline lookup yields CDR1 SGHDT and CDR2 YYEEEE. The CDR3 has 17 residues. CDR3: CASSSLGEWDPNYEQYF. The DNA of the CDR3 is TGTGCCAGCAGCTCCCTCGGCGAGTGGGACCCCAACTACGAGCAGTACTTC. The whole variable domain, filled in from reference TRBV5-6 and TRBJ2-7, reads DAGVTQSPTHLIKTRGQQVTLRCSPKSGHDTVSWYQQALGQGPQFIFQYYEEEERQRGNFPDRFSGHQFPNYSSELNVNALLLGDSALYLCASSSLGEWDPNYEQYFGPGTRLTVT.

The chain joins TRBV6-5 to TRBJ2-2; TRBD1 might be the D (5 bases). The CDR3 runs 14 residues. V shed 2 bases and J shed 7 bases, with 11 bases lying between them. Germline V gene sequence: CDR1 MNHEY, CDR2 SVGAGI. Here the CDR3 DNA reads TGTGCCAGCAGTTACATCTCAGGGTTCGGGGAGCTGTTTTTT. Translated: CASSYISGFGELFF.

This clonotype was counted a few times. The chain uses TRBV12-3 or TRBV12-4 and TRBJ2-2, with D possibly being TRBD1 (6 bases). The CDR3 has 14 residues. Between the trimmed V and J ends, which lost 5 bases and 5 bases, there was a span of 12 bases. CDR3 sequence: CASSTHRETGELFF. The CDR3 nucleotides read TGTGCCAGCAGTACACACAGGGAGACCGGGGAGCTGTTTTTT.

This clonotype has a handful of counts. J is TRBJ2-5 and V is TRBV15; tentatively, D is TRBD2 (6 bases). CDR1 and CDR2 from the germline V gene are LNHNV and YYDKDF (reference sequence). V gave up 3 bases and J gave up 9 bases, with 8 bases separating them. The CDR3 has 11 residues. CDR3 in amino acids: CATSREGAQYF. The CDR3 DNA sequence: TGTGCCACCAGCAGGGAGGGAGCCCAGTACTTC.